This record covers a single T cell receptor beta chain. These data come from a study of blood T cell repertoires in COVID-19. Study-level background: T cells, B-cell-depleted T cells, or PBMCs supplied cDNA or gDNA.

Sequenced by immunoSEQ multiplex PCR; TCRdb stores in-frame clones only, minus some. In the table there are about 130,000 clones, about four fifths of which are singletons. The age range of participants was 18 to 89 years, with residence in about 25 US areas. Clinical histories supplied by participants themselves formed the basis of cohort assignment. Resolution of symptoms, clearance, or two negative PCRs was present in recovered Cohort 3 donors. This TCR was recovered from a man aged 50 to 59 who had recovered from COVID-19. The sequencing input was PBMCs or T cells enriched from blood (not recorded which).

The chain's CDR3 is CASSYQTGVYEQYF. In nucleotides, the CDR3 is TGCGCCAGCAGCTACCAGACAGGTGTCTACGAGCAGTACTTC. This chain links TRBV4-1 with TRBJ2-7, with a tentative D call TRBD1 (6 bases). Germline V CDR1 and CDR2: MGHRA, YSYEKL. Trimming removed 5 bases at V and 3 bases at J, with 14 bases between. The CDR3 totals 14 residues.